These T cell receptor beta chains were read from a single sample in a study of T cell responses to AZD1222 COVID-19 vaccine. Produced via immunoSEQ multiplex PCR; TCRdb's table is partial and in-frame only. The table records 250,000 to 300,000 clones, around 93% of them present only once. Here the sequenced sample was peripheral blood, taken 28 days after the second AZD1222 dose. Receptors originate from an adult who received the AZD1222 COVID-19 vaccine. Each CDR3 is given with its conserved first and last residue. Fields, in order: V gene, clone size, J gene, D gene, CDR3 DNA, CDR3 protein. D genes are given only for firm matches. Clone size is not always given. Where it is, it says once, few, many or a class for expanded clones.

V: TRBV6-5
size: .
J: TRBJ1-1
D: .
DNA: TGTGCCAGCAGGGGGGCGGAGGGGAGTACTGAAGCTTTCTTT
CDR3: CASRGAEGSTEAFF

V: TRBV7-9
size: .
J: TRBJ2-1
D: TRBD1
DNA: TGTGCCAGCAGCTTAAGGGGGCGAAGGGATGAGCAGTTCTTC
CDR3: CASSLRGRRDEQFF

V: TRBV7-2
size: .
J: TRBJ1-1
D: .
DNA: TGTGCCAGCAGCCTTGTTGGACGGAACACTGAAGCTTTCTTT
CDR3: CASSLVGRNTEAFF

V: TRBV7-2
size: .
J: TRBJ2-3
D: TRBD1
DNA: TGTGCCAGCAGCTTATACAGGGGGAGCACAGATACGCAGTATTTT
CDR3: CASSLYRGSTDTQYF

V: TRBV5-4
size: .
J: TRBJ2-2
D: .
DNA: TGTGCCAGCACCCGGGACTCCTCCACCGGGGAGCTGTTTTTT
CDR3: CASTRDSSTGELFF

V: TRBV27
size: once
J: TRBJ2-7
D: .
DNA: TGTGCCAGCAGTTCGTCGGGGGCAACCTACGAGCAGTACTTC
CDR3: CASSSSGATYEQYF

V: TRBV6-5
size: .
J: TRBJ2-7
D: .
DNA: TGTGCCAGCAGCGTAGGCTACGAGCAGTACTTC
CDR3: CASSVGYEQYF

V: TRBV9
size: .
J: TRBJ2-7
D: .
DNA: TGTGCCAGCAGCGTTAGGGACCAGGGATTCGAGCAGTACTTC
CDR3: CASSVRDQGFEQYF

V: TRBV5-6
size: .
J: TRBJ1-6
D: TRBD1
DNA: TGTGCCAGCAGCCCCGGGACAGAGAATTCACCCCTCCACTTT
CDR3: CASSPGTENSPLHF

V: TRBV7-3
size: once
J: TRBJ1-1
D: .
DNA: TGTGCCAGCAGCTTAGATGGACGCGGCGCTTTCTTT
CDR3: CASSLDGRGAFF

V: TRBV19
size: .
J: TRBJ1-5
D: .
DNA: TGTGCCAGTATGAGCAGGGATTGGTACAATCAGCCCCAGCATTTT
CDR3: CASMSRDWYNQPQHF

V: TRBV9
size: .
J: TRBJ1-1
D: .
DNA: TGTGCCAGCAGCGCTGGGGCGGGCAGCTTGAACACTGAAGCTTTCTTT
CDR3: CASSAGAGSLNTEAFF

V: TRBV7-8
size: .
J: TRBJ2-6
D: .
DNA: TGTGCCAGCAGCTTATACAGCCTCTCTGGGGCCAACGTCCTGACTTTC
CDR3: CASSLYSLSGANVLTF

V: TRBV4-1
size: few
J: TRBJ2-5
D: .
DNA: TGCGCCAGCAGCCCCCCAACTAACCAAGAGACCCAGTACTTC
CDR3: CASSPPTNQETQYF

V: TRBV30
size: .
J: TRBJ1-2
D: .
DNA: TGTGCCTGGACCCGGACGGAGTATGGCTACACCTTC
CDR3: CAWTRTEYGYTF

V: TRBV5-4
size: .
J: TRBJ2-7
D: TRBD1
DNA: TGTGCCAGCAGCTTGGAAGAACAGGGGGCCGAGCAGTACTTC
CDR3: CASSLEEQGAEQYF

V: TRBV5-4
size: .
J: TRBJ2-1
D: TRBD2
DNA: TGTGCCAGCAGCTCCCAGCGGGAGGGCCTTTATGAGCAGTTCTTC
CDR3: CASSSQREGLYEQFF

V: TRBV5-6
size: .
J: TRBJ2-7
D: TRBD1
DNA: TGTGCCAGCAGCTTCGGCAACAGGGGGTACGAGCAGTACTTC
CDR3: CASSFGNRGYEQYF

V: TRBV20-1
size: .
J: TRBJ2-3
D: .
DNA: TGCAGCCTTGACGGGGGAGGTACGCAGTATTTT
CDR3: CSLDGGGTQYF

V: TRBV5-1
size: .
J: TRBJ2-2
D: .
DNA: TGCGCCAGCAGCCCCGAAGCCAGGGTTGCGAACACCGGGGAGCTGTTTTTT
CDR3: CASSPEARVANTGELFF

V: TRBV11-2
size: .
J: TRBJ2-7
D: .
DNA: TGTGCCAGCAGCCCGGGACATACCGACGAGCAGTACTTC
CDR3: CASSPGHTDEQYF

V: TRBV2
size: .
J: TRBJ2-3
D: TRBD2
DNA: TGTGCCACCCAAGCGGGGAGCACAGATACGCAGTATTTT
CDR3: CATQAGSTDTQYF

V: TRBV19
size: .
J: TRBJ2-5
D: .
DNA: TGTGCCAGTAGCGAAAACCAAGAGACCCAGTACTTC
CDR3: CASSENQETQYF

V: TRBV5-1
size: once
J: TRBJ1-2
D: .
DNA: TGCGCCAGCAGCTTGGGCTATCTGGGGGATGGCTACACCTTC
CDR3: CASSLGYLGDGYTF

V: TRBV19
size: .
J: TRBJ2-7
D: TRBD2
DNA: TGTGCCAGTAGTACAACTAGCGGAGCAGGGTACGAGCAGTACTTC
CDR3: CASSTTSGAGYEQYF

V: TRBV2
size: once
J: TRBJ2-6
D: .
DNA: TGTGCCAGCAGGGAGGGGGGAGCCTCTGGGGCCAACGTCCTGACTTTC
CDR3: CASREGGASGANVLTF

V: TRBV4-2
size: .
J: TRBJ1-6
D: .
DNA: TGTGCCAGCAGCACCACAGTTGGGGATTCACCCCTCCACTTT
CDR3: CASSTTVGDSPLHF

V: TRBV28
size: .
J: TRBJ1-2
D: .
DNA: TGTGCCAGCCGCGCCCCGGTCGTTCTGGCCGGTAACTATGGCTACACCTTC
CDR3: CASRAPVVLAGNYGYTF

V: TRBV5-1
size: .
J: TRBJ1-1
D: .
DNA: TGCGCCAGCAGCTTTCGGACCTCAAGGGACACTGAAGCTTTCTTT
CDR3: CASSFRTSRDTEAFF

V: TRBV4-1
size: .
J: TRBJ1-2
D: .
DNA: TGCGCCAGCAGCCGCAAGGTCGGCAGGGACCATGGCTACACCTTC
CDR3: CASSRKVGRDHGYTF

V: TRBV7-2
size: .
J: TRBJ1-2
D: .
DNA: TGTGCCAGCTCTTTCGGGCGAGGGAACTATGGCTACACCTTC
CDR3: CASSFGRGNYGYTF

V: TRBV5-4
size: once
J: TRBJ1-1
D: .
DNA: TGTGCCAGCAGCCTTGGGTCAGGGCGGATTGAAGCTTTCTTT
CDR3: CASSLGSGRIEAFF

V: TRBV28
size: .
J: TRBJ2-2
D: .
DNA: TGTGCCAGCCTCGGGTGGGCCGGGGAGCTGTTTTTT
CDR3: CASLGWAGELFF

V: TRBV12-3/TRBV12-4
size: .
J: TRBJ1-5
D: .
DNA: TGTGCCAGCAGTTACCGACACCAGCCCCAGCATTTT
CDR3: CASSYRHQPQHF

V: TRBV7-8
size: .
J: TRBJ1-1
D: .
DNA: TGTGCCAGCAGCTTAGGGGATGTCGGGGAGAACACTGAAGCTTTCTTT
CDR3: CASSLGDVGENTEAFF

V: TRBV7-2
size: few
J: TRBJ1-6
D: TRBD1
DNA: TGTGCCAGCAGTCTGACAGGGGGCCTTGATTCACCCCTCCACTTT
CDR3: CASSLTGGLDSPLHF

V: TRBV5-4
size: .
J: TRBJ2-7
D: .
DNA: TGTGCCAGCAGCCCGGACCTCAACTACGAGCAGTACTTC
CDR3: CASSPDLNYEQYF

V: TRBV9
size: .
J: TRBJ2-6
D: .
DNA: TGTGCCAGCAGCGTAGGAGGGGCTGGGGCCAACGTCCTGACTTTC
CDR3: CASSVGGAGANVLTF

V: TRBV6-5
size: .
J: TRBJ2-2
D: TRBD1
DNA: TGTGCCAGCAAGGCCGGGACAGGGTTCCCCGGGGAGCTGTTTTTT
CDR3: CASKAGTGFPGELFF

V: TRBV5-6
size: .
J: TRBJ2-7
D: .
DNA: TGTGCCAGCAGCTTGAGACGTCTTGCCCTGTACGAGCAGTACTTC
CDR3: CASSLRRLALYEQYF

V: TRBV7-2
size: .
J: TRBJ1-1
D: .
DNA: TGTGCCAGCAGCTTAGTTAACGAACACTGGGCTTTCTTT
CDR3: CASSLVNEHWAFF

V: TRBV27
size: .
J: TRBJ2-2
D: TRBD1
DNA: TGTGCCAGCAGAGTTACAGGGGCGCGCACCGGGGAGCTGTTTTTT
CDR3: CASRVTGARTGELFF

V: TRBV5-1
size: .
J: TRBJ2-7
D: TRBD2
DNA: TGCGCCAGCAGCTCGGGGGGGGCTCGCAGCTCCTACGAGCAGTACTTC
CDR3: CASSSGGARSSYEQYF

V: TRBV7-9
size: .
J: TRBJ1-6
D: .
DNA: TGTGCCAGCAGCTTAGATGCAGGGGCAGGGAATTCACCCCTCCACTTT
CDR3: CASSLDAGAGNSPLHF

V: TRBV24-1
size: .
J: TRBJ2-1
D: TRBD2
DNA: TGTGCCACCAGTGCTGTCACCGGGACTAGCGGTCACAATGAGCAGTTCTTC
CDR3: CATSAVTGTSGHNEQFF

V: TRBV6-1
size: once
J: TRBJ2-3
D: TRBD1
DNA: TGTGCCAGCAGTGAATGGGGACAGCTCACAGATACGCAGTATTTT
CDR3: CASSEWGQLTDTQYF

V: TRBV7-9
size: few
J: TRBJ2-5
D: TRBD2
DNA: TGTGCCAGCAGCTTAAGGGGAGGGCGGGTCGAGACCCAGTACTTC
CDR3: CASSLRGGRVETQYF

V: TRBV28
size: .
J: TRBJ2-3
D: .
DNA: TGTGCCAGCAGTTTATGGGACGTGGACAGTAGCCCAGATACGCAGTATTTT
CDR3: CASSLWDVDSSPDTQYF

V: TRBV9
size: .
J: TRBJ1-6
D: .
DNA: TGTGCCAGCAACCGGCCGGGATCCTATAATTCACCCCTCCACTTT
CDR3: CASNRPGSYNSPLHF

V: TRBV5-1
size: .
J: TRBJ1-2
D: .
DNA: TGCGCCAGCACCCTGGAGCCGACTAACTATGGCTACACCTTC
CDR3: CASTLEPTNYGYTF

V: TRBV10-3
size: .
J: TRBJ2-5
D: TRBD2
DNA: TGTGCCATCGCTCCCGGGGGGGCGGGAGAGACCCAGTACTTC
CDR3: CAIAPGGAGETQYF